The entry below gives a single TCR beta chain sequence along with its context. Antigen unknown. This specimen belongs to a study of blood T cells in healthy people across ages. Notes on the study in general: Across samples, TCR beta diversity tracked strongly with naive T cell percentage.

In germline, CDR1 is SGHRS, CDR2 YFSETQ. Trimming took off 6 bases at V and 3 bases at J, with 15 bases between the two ends. CDR3 length: 15 residues. Next came a second PCR, run for about 7 to 12 cycles, which used a sample-barcoded 5' primer along with a J-beta primer mix. TCRdb independently ran MiXCR on the 5' RACE reads; one entry per CDR3 protein. The sample holds about 1,500,000 distinct CDR3 sequences; 25% to 30% are singletons and the top ten take about 7.7%. The sample taken for sequencing was blood. The TCR was taken from a woman aged 30 to 39 in good health. This chain links TRBV5-1 with TRBJ2-2; D assignment may be TRBD1 or TRBD2 (5 bases each). In DNA, the CDR3 is TGCGCCAGCACCTCAGGGACCCCCGACACCGGGGAGCTGTTTTTT. Translation gives CASTSGTPDTGELFF. The entire variable domain, with the rest obtained from reference TRBV5-1 and TRBJ2-2, is as follows: KAGVTQTPRYLIKTRGQQVTLSCSPISGHRSVSWYQQTPGQGLQFLFEYFSETQRNKGNFPGRFSGRQFSNSRSEMNVSTLELGDSALYLCASTSGTPDTGELFFGEGSRLTVL.